Following are 30 T cell receptor beta chains from one sample sequenced in a study of STAT5B mutations in CD4+ large granular lymphocyte leukemia. Libraries were prepared by immunoSEQ multiplex PCR; TCRdb keeps only in-frame clonotypes and omits some of them. The sample contains roughly 36,000 clones, 70% to 90% of which appear only once. Sequencing was performed on CD4+ T cells from blood buffy coats. The origin of the receptors is a human donor in good health.

The J gene is TRBJ1-1, the V gene TRBV6-5; D is ambiguous. This CDR3 comprises 14 residues. CDR1 is MNHEY, CDR2 SVGAGI, per germline. V was pared by 2 bases and J by 0 bases, with 7 bases between. Here the CDR3 reads CASSYRPMNTEAFF. DNA for the CDR3: TGTGCCAGCAGTTACCGGCCCATGAACACTGAAGCTTTCTTT.

The rearrangement uses TRBV28 and TRBJ1-1, with a tentative D call TRBD1 (6 bases). The CDR3 covers 15 residues. V gave up 6 bases and J gave up 4 bases, with 18 bases separating them. Germline CDR1 and CDR2: MDHEN and SYDVKM. CDR3 in amino acids: CASSLQAQGGTEAFF. As DNA, the CDR3 is TGTGCCAGCAGCTTACAGGCACAAGGGGGCACTGAAGCTTTCTTT.

The chain couples TRBV18 to TRBJ2-4; no definite D call. V shed 3 bases and J shed 4 bases, with 10 bases lying between them. The CDR3 loop spans 14 amino acids. Germline loops: CDR1 KGHSH, CDR2 LQKENI. DNA of the CDR3: TGTGCCAGCTCACCGAGTCAATTGAAAAACATTCAGTACTTC. Encoded protein: CASSPSQLKNIQYF.

The V call is TRBV7-9, the J call TRBJ2-2; TRBD1 aligns across 8 bases. The V gene end was trimmed by 10 bases and the J gene end by 2 bases; junction bases not matched to a gene: 12. CDR1 is SEHNR and CDR2 is FQNEAQ in the germline V gene (reference sequence). The CDR3 is 16 residues long. In DNA form, the CDR3 reads TGTGCCAATCAGCGCAGGGGGCGCGAAAACACCGGGGAGCTGTTTTTT. The encoded protein is CANQRRGRENTGELFF.

V gene TRBV5-1 combines with J gene TRBJ1-1; 7 bases are a match to TRBD1. Losses at the gene ends were 4 bases for V and 1 base for J; bases not matched to a gene: 1. This CDR3 region has 13 residues. Germline V lookup: CDR1 SGHRS, CDR2 YFSETQ. The CDR3 DNA reads TGCGCCAGCAGCCGACAGGGGAACACTGAAGCTTTCTTT. Translated, it gives CASSRQGNTEAFF.

The J gene is TRBJ1-2, the V gene TRBV4-1, with TRBD1 matching over 8 bases. The CDR3 length is 13 residues. V lost 1 base and J lost 8; bases outside the gene matches: 3. Germline V gene sequence: CDR1 MGHRA, CDR2 YSYEKL. The CDR3 nucleotides are TGCGCCAGCAGCCAAGGCAGGGGGCTGGGCTACACCTTC. Amino acid sequence: CASSQGRGLGYTF.

This chain connects TRBV27 to TRBJ1-2; D ambiguous. Per the germline V gene, CDR1 is MNHEY and CDR2 is SMNVEV (reference sequence). V shed 6 bases and J shed 8 bases, with 16 bases lying between them. The CDR3 runs to 13 residues. Written as DNA, the CDR3 is TGTGCCAGCAGAGAAGGCCTTCTTTACGGCTACACCTTC. Translation gives CASREGLLYGYTF.

The V and J genes are TRBV20-1 and TRBJ2-5; D ambiguous. The V end was cut by 5 bases, the J end by 1 base, with 5 bases between. This CDR3 is built from 11 residues. CDR1 is DFQATT and CDR2 is SNEGSKA in the germline V gene (reference sequence). CDR3 loop: CSASTQETQYF. The CDR3 DNA reads TGCAGTGCTTCGACCCAAGAGACCCAGTACTTC.

The V call is TRBV7-2, the J call TRBJ2-3; TRBD1 might be the D (5 bases). This CDR3 has 13 residues. Per germline, CDR1 SGHTA and CDR2 FQGNSA. The V end was cut by 8 bases, the J end by 4 bases, with 13 bases between. CDR3 residues: CASGRRAADTQYF. The CDR3 region has the DNA TGTGCCAGCGGCCGCAGGGCGGCAGATACGCAGTATTTT.

This clone occurred once. The genes are TRBV21-1 and TRBJ2-2; TRBD2 is the table's D call and was not checked against the DNA. TRBV21-1 is a listed pseudogene. The CDR3 covers 18 residues. The CDR3 nucleotides read TGTGCCAGCAGCAAAGCGCAAGGCCGCGCGGCGAACACCGGGGAGCTGTTTTTT. Its translation is CASSKAQGRAANTGELFF.

The CDR3 reads CATSRASVTYEQYF. The CDR3 coding sequence is TGTGCCACCAGCAGAGCTAGCGTGACCTACGAGCAGTACTTC. This rearrangement joins TRBV15 to TRBJ2-7; perhaps TRBD2 as D (6 bases). Trimming pared 1 base from V and 2 bases from J, leaving 9 bases between. Germline CDR1 and CDR2: LNHNV and YYDKDF (reference sequence). The CDR3 sequence is 14 residues long.

Written as DNA, the CDR3 is TGTGCCAGCAACCTAAGGACAGGCCAAGAGACCCAGTACTTC. Protein sequence: CASNLRTGQETQYF. V and J are TRBV2 and TRBJ2-5, with 7 bases fitting TRBD1. This CDR3 is 14 amino acids long. Trimming removed 7 bases from V and 1 base from J; junction bases left unmatched: 6. CDR1 SNHLY and CDR2 FYNNEI come from the germline V gene.

Only a few counts were recorded for this clone. This chain links TRBV7-2 with TRBJ1-4, with D unclear. The V gene lost 5 bases and the J gene lost 7 bases, with 11 bases spanning the gap. The length of the CDR3 is 13 residues. Germline CDR1 reads SGHTA; CDR2 reads FQGNSA. CDR3 in DNA: TGTGCCAGCAGCCCTGGGTGGGGTGAAAAACTGTTTTTT. Its protein is CASSPGWGEKLFF. The entire variable domain, with the rest obtained from reference TRBV7-2 and TRBJ1-4, is as follows: GAGVSQSPSNKVTEKGKDVELRCDPISGHTALYWYRQSLGQGLEFLIYFQGNSAPDKSGLPSDRFSAERTGGSVSTLTIQRTQQEDSAVYLCASSPGWGEKLFFGSGTQLSVL.

With regard to this clone: Other DNA sequences in this sample translate to the same CDR3. The chain is built from TRBV19 and TRBJ1-2; no firm D call. Trimming took off 1 base at V and 8 bases at J, with 8 bases between the two ends. The CDR3 loop spans 12 amino acids. Germline CDR1 and CDR2: LNHDA and SQIVND (reference sequence). CDR3 bases: TGTGCCAGTAGTATAGTAGGGTACGGCTACACCTTC. It is translated as CASSIVGYGYTF.

This clone came up a few times. The rearrangement uses TRBV4-3 and TRBJ2-7; D is perhaps TRBD2 (6 bases). Trimming removed 0 bases from V and 2 bases from J, with 23 bases in between. Per germline, CDR1 LGHNA and CDR2 YSLEER. CDR3 size: 19 residues. DNA for the CDR3: TGCGCCAGCAGCCAAGATGAGGGCATATGGGGACTTGCCCCCTACGAGCAGTACTTC. Translation: CASSQDEGIWGLAPYEQYF.

J is TRBJ2-7 and V is TRBV11-2, with 7 positions matching TRBD2. Germline CDR1 SGHAT, CDR2 FQNNGV. The CDR3 contains 14 residues. J was trimmed by 1 base and V by 5 bases; bases with no gene match: 5. CDR3 loop: CASSRLAESYEQYF. In nucleotides, the CDR3 is TGTGCCAGCAGCCGTCTAGCGGAGTCCTACGAGCAGTACTTC.

The CDR3 spells CASSLGQRDYGYTF. The CDR3 DNA follows: TGTGCCAGCAGCCTAGGACAGAGGGACTATGGCTACACCTTC. The chain joins TRBV7-9 to TRBJ1-2; possibly TRBD1 for D (6 bases). This CDR3 has 14 residues. Trimming pared 5 bases from V and 3 bases from J, leaving 13 bases between. Germline lookup yields CDR1 SEHNR and CDR2 FQNEAQ (reference sequence).

The chain joins TRBV29-1 to TRBJ2-7, with TRBD1 matching over 7 bases. The germline CDR1 and CDR2 sequences are SQVTM and ANQGSEA. V was pared by 7 bases and J by 1 base, with 7 bases of the junction left unmatched. The CDR3 contains 13 residues. The CDR3 protein is CSAVQGPSYEQYF. The CDR3 DNA is TGCAGCGCAGTACAGGGGCCATCCTACGAGCAGTACTTC.

This clone was recorded once. This chain uses TRBV30 with TRBJ1-3; D unresolved. The CDR3 contains 15 residues. CDR1 is GTSNPN and CDR2 is SVGIG in the germline V gene (reference sequence). V lost 0 bases to trimming and J lost 2 bases, with 11 bases between them. The CDR3 is CAWSVLGLAGNTIYF. In DNA, the CDR3 is TGTGCCTGGAGTGTACTGGGGTTAGCTGGAAACACCATATATTTT.

The chain has TRBV7-9 and TRBJ2-3, with D perhaps TRBD2 (7 bases). V gave up 0 bases and J gave up 2 bases, with 21 bases separating them. CDR1 is SEHNR and CDR2 is FQNEAQ in the germline V gene (reference sequence). The CDR3 sequence is 19 residues long. CDR3 sequence: CASSLAQVRGRAFTDTQYF. The DNA for the CDR3 is TGTGCCAGCAGCTTAGCGCAGGTTAGGGGGAGGGCCTTCACAGATACGCAGTATTTT.

The gene calls are TRBV18 and TRBJ1-5, with D hard to call. Deletions cut 6 bases from V and 3 bases from J, with 12 bases between. The CDR3 has 14 residues. Germline V gene lookup returns CDR1 KGHSH and CDR2 LQKENI. The CDR3 sequence is CASSRGNINQPQHF. The CDR3 DNA reads TGTGCCAGCTCCCGTGGTAACATCAATCAGCCCCAGCATTTT.

V usage is TRBV27 and J usage is TRBJ1-5; D is undetermined. Germline V CDR1 and CDR2: MNHEY, SMNVEV (reference sequence). With 3 bases removed from V and 5 bases from J, the gap between germline ends came to 5 bases. The CDR3 runs 12 residues. The CDR3 DNA reads as TGTGCCAGCAGTTTTATCGATCAGCCCCAGCATTTT. It encodes CASSFIDQPQHF.

The chain recombines TRBV9 with TRBJ1-2; 10 bases match TRBD1. J lost 5 bases, V lost 4 bases, and 8 bases had no gene match. The CDR3 runs to 15 residues. Germline V gene lookup returns CDR1 SGDLS and CDR2 YYNGEE. The CDR3 loop reads CASSPRTGGLYGYTF. CDR3 coding DNA: TGTGCCAGCAGCCCAAGGACAGGGGGATTATATGGCTACACCTTC.

The CDR3 DNA sequence: TGTGCCAGTAGTATAGAATGGAGAAAACTGTTTTTT. Its translation: CASSIEWRKLFF. The chain couples TRBV19 to TRBJ1-4, with unresolved D. Germline V gene lookup returns CDR1 LNHDA and CDR2 SQIVND (reference sequence). The CDR3 is 12 residues long. V lost 0 bases and J 10 bases, leaving 6 bases between the germline ends.

The chain uses TRBV7-9 and TRBJ1-1; D gene uncertain. Germline-derived CDR1 and CDR2 are SEHNR and FQNEAQ (reference sequence). The CDR3 loop spans 15 amino acids. The V and J ends lost 3 bases and 3 bases respectively, with 14 bases between them. The CDR3 DNA follows: TGTGCCAGCAGCTTCCGACTAGGGAGGGACACTGAAGCTTTCTTT. It translates to CASSFRLGRDTEAFF.

V usage is TRBV7-3 and J usage is TRBJ2-2; 11 bases are shared with TRBD2. The CDR3 runs to 17 residues. Trimming removed 4 bases from V and 7 bases from J; junction bases left unmatched: 11. CDR1 is SGHTA and CDR2 is FQGTGA in the germline V gene. Here the CDR3 reads CASSSSFTGLADGELFF. Written as DNA, the CDR3 is TGTGCCAGCAGCTCCTCTTTTACGGGACTAGCGGACGGGGAGCTGTTTTTT.

The rearrangement links TRBV5-4 to TRBJ2-2; no definite D call. V lost 0 bases to trimming and J lost 1 base, with 4 bases between them. This CDR3 region has 14 residues. Germline CDR1 reads SGHNT; CDR2 reads YYREEE (reference sequence). The chain's CDR3 is CASSLAGNTGELFF. CDR3 nucleotide sequence: TGTGCCAGCAGCTTGGCCGGGAACACCGGGGAGCTGTTTTTT. The entire variable domain, with the rest obtained from reference TRBV5-4 and TRBJ2-2, is as follows: ETGVTQSPTHLIKTRGQQVTLRCSSQSGHNTVSWYQQALGQGPQFIFQYYREEENGRGNFPPRFSGLQFPNYSSELNVNALELDDSALYLCASSLAGNTGELFFGEGSRLTVL.

This rearrangement joins TRBV6-5 to TRBJ2-1; tentatively, D is TRBD2 (5 bases). V lost 2 bases and J 2 bases, leaving 13 bases between the germline ends. The CDR3 length is 16 residues. Looked up from germline, CDR1 is MNHEY and CDR2 is SVGAGI. The CDR3 sequence is CASSYIRGRPYNEQFF. CDR3 sequence (DNA): TGTGCCAGCAGTTACATTCGGGGAAGGCCCTACAATGAGCAGTTCTTC.

The CDR3 spells CASSLTSGRAETQYF. CDR3 nucleotide sequence: TGTGCCAGCAGCTTAACTAGCGGGAGGGCCGAGACCCAGTACTTC. This sequence joins TRBV7-2 and TRBJ2-5; 13 bases are shared with TRBD2. The ends lost 2 bases at V and 5 bases at J; junction bases unmatched: 2. The germline V gene has CDR1 SGHTA and CDR2 FQGNSA. This CDR3 has 15 amino acids. Full variable domain (outside the CDR3, taken from reference TRBV7-2 and TRBJ2-5): GAGVSQSPSNKVTEKGKDVELRCDPISGHTALYWYRQSLGQGLEFLIYFQGNSAPDKSGLPSDRFSAERTGGSVSTLTIQRTQQEDSAVYLCASSLTSGRAETQYFGPGTRLLVL.

This chain links TRBV9 with TRBJ2-5, with D perhaps assigned TRBD1 or TRBD2 (6 bases each). CDR3 size: 16 residues. V was cut by 0 bases and J by 5 bases, with 17 bases left in between. Germline values: CDR1 SGDLS, CDR2 YYNGEE. The CDR3 spells CASSVGGAPLGETQYF. The CDR3 DNA follows: TGTGCCAGCAGCGTAGGGGGGGCACCCTTAGGTGAGACCCAGTACTTC.